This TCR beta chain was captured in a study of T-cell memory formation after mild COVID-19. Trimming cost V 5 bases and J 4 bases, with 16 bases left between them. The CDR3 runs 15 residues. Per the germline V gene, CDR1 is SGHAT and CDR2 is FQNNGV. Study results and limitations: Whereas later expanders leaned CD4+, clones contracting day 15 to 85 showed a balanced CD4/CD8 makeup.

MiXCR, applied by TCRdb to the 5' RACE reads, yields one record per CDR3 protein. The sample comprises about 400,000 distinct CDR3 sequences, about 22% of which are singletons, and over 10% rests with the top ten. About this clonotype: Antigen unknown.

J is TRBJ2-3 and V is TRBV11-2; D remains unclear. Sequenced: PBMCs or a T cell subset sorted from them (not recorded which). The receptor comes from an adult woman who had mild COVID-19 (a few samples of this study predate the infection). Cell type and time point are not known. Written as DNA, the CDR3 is TGTGCCAGCAGCCCCCCGAGGTTTAGCCCAGATACGCAGTATTTT. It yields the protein CASSPPRFSPDTQYF. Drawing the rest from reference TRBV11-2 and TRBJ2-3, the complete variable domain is EAGVAQSPRYKIIEKRQSVAFWCNPISGHATLYWYQQILGQGPKLLIQFQNNGVVDDSQLPKDRFSAERLKGVDSTLKIQPAKLEDSAVYLCASSPPRFSPDTQYFGPGTRLTVL.